This T cell receptor (beta chain) derives from a study of low-dose radiotherapy and immunotherapy resistance in tumors. Alpha and beta chains were covered, as first-strand cDNA relied on TRAV- and TRBV-specific primers. A constant-region primer paired with the V-primer adapter amplified TCRs over about 19 PCR cycles. TCRdb reprocessed the reads with MiXCR, giving one entry per CDR3 protein. Of about 10,000 distinct CDR3 sequences detected, roughly two fifths appear once; the ten largest clones hold roughly 6.2%. Eligible patients bore advanced solid tumors devoid of tumor-infiltrating lymphocytes. Germline loops: CDR1 LGHDT, CDR2 YNNKEL (reference sequence). V was cut by 6 bases and J by 0 bases, with 16 bases left in between. This CDR3 is built from 16 residues.

V usage is TRBV3-1 and J usage is TRBJ2-3, with D tentatively TRBD1 or TRBD2 (6 bases each). The TCR originated in a human donor with advanced metastatic prostate, ovarian, gallbladder or colorectal cancer (not recorded which). This table probably holds off-target reads from a library built for another chain. The CDR3: CASRSGGLLSTDTQYF. Written as DNA, the CDR3 is TGTGCCAGCAGGTCTGGGGGGCTCCTTAGCACAGATACGCAGTATTTT.